The sequence of this TCR beta chain was determined in a study of blood T cell repertoires in COVID-19. Study context: Sample material is recorded as cDNA or gDNA derived from T cells, B-cell-depleted T cells, or PBMCs.

The V gene end was trimmed by 0 bases and the J gene end by 9 bases; junction bases not matched to a gene: 8. The germline CDR1 and CDR2 sequences are SGDLS and YYNGEE. There are 16 residues in the CDR3. Assay used: immunoSEQ multiplex PCR; TCRdb lists only in-frame clones, some missing. The data show fewer than 70,000 clones, about 86% seen once. The chain is built from TRBV9 and TRBJ2-1, with 11 bases lining up with TRBD2. The source of this sequence is a human donor in a cohort sampled during active COVID-19. Sequenced sample: peripheral blood. CDR3 DNA: TGTGCCAGCAGCGTAGTAATAGCGGGGGGGCAGAGTGAGCAGTTCTTC. Its protein product is CASSVVIAGGQSEQFF.